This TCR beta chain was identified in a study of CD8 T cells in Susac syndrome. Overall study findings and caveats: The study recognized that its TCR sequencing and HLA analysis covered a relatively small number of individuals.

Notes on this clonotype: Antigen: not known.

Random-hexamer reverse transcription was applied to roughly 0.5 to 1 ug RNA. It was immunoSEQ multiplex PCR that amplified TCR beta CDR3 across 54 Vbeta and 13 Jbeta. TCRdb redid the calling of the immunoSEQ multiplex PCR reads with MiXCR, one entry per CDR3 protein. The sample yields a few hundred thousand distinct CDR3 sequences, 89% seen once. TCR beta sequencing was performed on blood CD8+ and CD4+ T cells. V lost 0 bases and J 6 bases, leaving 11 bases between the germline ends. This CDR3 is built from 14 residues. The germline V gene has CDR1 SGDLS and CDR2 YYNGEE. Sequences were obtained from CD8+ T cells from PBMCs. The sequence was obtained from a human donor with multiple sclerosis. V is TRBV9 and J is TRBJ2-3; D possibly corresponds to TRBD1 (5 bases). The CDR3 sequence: CASSVGGVRDTQYF. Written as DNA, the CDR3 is TGTGCCAGCAGCGTAGGGGGCGTCCGGGATACGCAGTATTTT.